The 10 T cell receptor beta chains reported below all come from one sample, sequenced in a study of blood T cell repertoires in COVID-19. TCRdb's copy holds only in-frame clones and misses some; the assay was immunoSEQ multiplex PCR. The table includes 150,000 to 200,000 clones, around 90% detected once. The sequenced material came from peripheral blood. The receptor source for this set is a human donor in a cohort sampled during active COVID-19.

V usage is TRBV7-2 and J usage is TRBJ1-3, with D tentatively TRBD1 (6 bases). Trimming cost V 4 bases and J 0 bases, with 10 bases left between them. Germline V lookup: CDR1 SGHTA, CDR2 FQGNSA. The CDR3 is 15 residues long. CDR3 nucleotide sequence: TGTGCCAGCAGCTCCCGGGACATCTCTGGAAACACCATATATTTT. Amino acids: CASSSRDISGNTIYF. Based on the CDR3 plus reference TRBV7-2 and TRBJ1-3, the full variable domain is GAGVSQSPSNKVTEKGKDVELRCDPISGHTALYWYRQSLGQGLEFLIYFQGNSAPDKSGLPSDRFSAERTGGSVSTLTIQRTQQEDSAVYLCASSSRDISGNTIYFGEGSWLTVV.

The chain is built from TRBV2 and TRBJ2-7, with TRBD1 identical over 8 bases. The CDR3 has 16 residues. V shed 5 bases and J 2 bases; nucleotides not matched to a gene: 11. CDR1 and CDR2 from the germline V gene are SNHLY and FYNNEI. CDR3 DNA: TGTGCCAGCAGTCCTACTCTTGGACAGGGCGCCTACGAGCAGTACTTC. Its protein is CASSPTLGQGAYEQYF.

V gene TRBV5-4 combines with J gene TRBJ2-7, with TRBD1 matching over 9 bases. The CDR3 is 15 amino acids. V lost 3 bases and J lost 3; bases outside the gene matches: 7. In germline, CDR1 is SGHNT, CDR2 YYREEE (reference sequence). The CDR3 coding sequence is TGTGCCAGCAGCTCGGGGACAGGGAGGGGCTACGAGCAGTACTTC. Amino acids: CASSSGTGRGYEQYF.

The V gene is TRBV12-3 or TRBV12-4, the J gene TRBJ2-5; TRBD1 agrees at 9 bases. The CDR3 has 13 residues. The ends lost 7 bases at V and 10 bases at J; junction bases unmatched: 10. The CDR3 DNA sequence: TGTGCCAGCACCACCCGGGACAGGGAGGGCCAGTACTTC. Translating it yields CASTTRDREGQYF.

This chain links TRBV28 with TRBJ1-4; 10 nucleotides agree with TRBD1. The CDR3 loop spans 15 amino acids. Looked up from germline, CDR1 is MDHEN and CDR2 is SYDVKM. J gave up 5 bases and V 6 bases, and 6 bases lay outside the gene matches. The CDR3 region has the DNA TGTGCCAGCAGGGCGACAGGGGGCGGGAATGAAAAACTGTTTTTT. It specifies CASRATGGGNEKLFF.

This rearrangement joins TRBV10-3 to TRBJ1-2; D gene unclear. CDR1 ENHRY and CDR2 SYGVKD come from the germline V gene. V was shortened by 5 bases and J by 2 bases, with 6 bases between the two germline ends. The CDR3 covers 12 residues. CDR3 coding DNA: TGTGCCATCAGTCTCCAGAACTATGGCTACACCTTC. Translated: CAISLQNYGYTF.

V and J are TRBV4-3 and TRBJ2-5; no firm D call. CDR3 length equals 14 residues. Trimming removed 1 base at V and 1 base at J, with 7 bases between. CDR1 is LGHNA, CDR2 YSLEER, per germline. The CDR3 DNA reads as TGCGCCAGCAGCCAAGCCCCTAGCCAAGAGACCCAGTACTTC. Its protein is CASSQAPSQETQYF.

The chain joins TRBV7-8 to TRBJ2-3, with 8 bases aligning to TRBD1. The CDR3 sequence is 16 residues long. The V segment lost 5 bases and the J segment 2 bases; nucleotides outside the gene matches: 9. CDR1 and CDR2 (germline): SGHVS, FQNEAQ. This CDR3 is CASSPRQGQITDTQYF. CDR3 in DNA: TGTGCCAGCAGCCCCAGACAGGGGCAAATCACAGATACGCAGTATTTT.

This clone occurred once. The chain recombines TRBV10-1 with TRBJ2-3; TRBD2 aligns across 11 bases. CDR1 and CDR2 from the germline V gene are WNHNN and SYGVQD (reference sequence). Trimming at V came to 8 bases and at J to 5 bases, leaving 6 bases not matched to a gene. The CDR3 spans 14 residues. The CDR3 DNA reads as TGCGCCAGCTCGACTAGCGGGATGGGAGATACGCAGTATTTT. This codes for CASSTSGMGDTQYF.

DNA of the CDR3: TGCGCCAGCAGCCCCATACTAGCGGGAGGGGCTAAGCAGTACTTC. This translates into CASSPILAGGAKQYF. The V and J genes are TRBV4-1 and TRBJ2-7; 13 positions agree with TRBD2. The germline V gene has CDR1 MGHRA and CDR2 YSYEKL. V lost 4 bases, J lost 8 bases, and 8 bases stayed unmatched. CDR3 length: 15 residues.